The 21 T cell receptor beta chains below were found in one sample sequenced in a study of T cell clonality in common variable immunodeficiency. Here immunoSEQ multiplex PCR was the method, and the copy in TCRdb shows in-frame clones only, minus some. The sample is made up of about 55,000 clones, none counted only once. The sequenced sample consisted of peripheral blood mononuclear cells. Receptors were obtained from a person aged 18 to 69 in good health.

This clone was recorded a few times. The CDR3 end falls 3 residues outside the read, so it is completed with the germline J gene. The chain recombines TRBV7-2 with TRBJ1-1; 8 bases fit TRBD1. The CDR3 length is 13 residues. Trimming at V came to 2 bases and at J to 5 bases, leaving 1 base not matched to a gene. CDR1 is SGHTA and CDR2 is FQGNSA in the germline V gene. The part of the CDR3 DNA that was read is TGTGCCAGCAGCTTACGGGACAGGACTGAA. This gives the protein CASSLRDRTE. The entire CDR3 protein is CASSLRDRTEAFF.

This clone was picked up many times. The read terminates 3 residues before the CDR3 end, so the remaining end is supplied by the germline J gene. The V call is TRBV6-2 or TRBV6-3, the J call TRBJ2-2, with D possibly TRBD2 on 6 matching bases. Germline CDR1 is MNHEY and CDR2 is SVGEGT. The length of the CDR3 is 17 residues. The sequenced CDR3 bases are TGTGCCAGCTTTGGAGGGGTTGGGAATGCAACTAATGAAAAG. Its translation: CASFGGVGNATNEK. The CDR3 reads in full as CASFGGVGNATNEKLFF.

In this sample, this clone turned up many times. Read sequence stops 3 residues before the CDR3 end, and the germline J gene provides the missing end. The chain couples TRBV12-3 or TRBV12-4 to TRBJ1-2, with D hard to call. Trimming left V 1 base short and J 4 bases short, with 7 bases between. The CDR3 consists of 13 residues. The DNA read from the CDR3 is TGTGCCAGCAGTTTAGGCAGGCCCTATGGC. It specifies CASSLGRPYG. The whole CDR3 protein is CASSLGRPYGYTF.

In this sample, this clone turned up many times. The missing CDR3 end, 3 residues past where the read stops, is filled in from the germline J gene. The chain couples TRBV2 to TRBJ2-2, with unresolved D. The CDR3 loop spans 14 amino acids. Germline values: CDR1 SNHLY, CDR2 FYNNEI. The V end was cut by 7 bases, the J end by 3 bases, with 12 bases between. This CDR3 reads CASKSRRDTGELFF. The sequenced part of the CDR3 DNA is TGTGCCAGCAAGAGCCGTCGAGACACCGGGGAG.

This clone was recorded at least ten times. The read ends 3 residues before the CDR3 terminus; that terminus is restored from the germline J gene. V gene TRBV10-1 combines with J gene TRBJ2-1, with TRBD2 matching over 10 bases. This CDR3 comprises 13 residues. CDR1 is WNHNN and CDR2 is SYGVQD in the germline V gene (reference sequence). CDR3 protein: CTGGAGGPHEQFF. Incomplete CDR3 DNA: TGCACGGGCGGAGCGGGAGGGCCCCATGAG.

This clone was recorded many times. The read terminates 3 residues before the CDR3 end, so the remaining end is supplied by the germline J gene. The chain couples TRBV28 to TRBJ2-1; 10 nucleotides line up with TRBD1. Trimming at V came to 7 bases and at J to 7 bases, leaving 10 bases not matched to a gene. This CDR3 has 15 residues. Germline V gives CDR1 MDHEN, CDR2 SYDVKM. This chain's CDR3 is CASTPGTGVANEQFF. The sequenced part of the CDR3 DNA is TGTGCCAGCACCCCGGGGACAGGGGTGGCAAATGAG. Full variable domain (remainder filled in from reference TRBV28 and TRBJ2-1): DVKVTQSSRYLVKRTGEKVFLECVQDMDHENMFWYRQDPGLGLRLIYFSYDVKMKEKGDIPEGYSVSREKKERFSLILESASTNQTSMYLCASTPGTGVANEQFFGPGTRLTVL.

This clone was seen a few times. The CDR3 end falls 3 residues outside the read, so it is completed with the germline J gene. The genes are TRBV2 and TRBJ2-3; 10 nucleotides line up with TRBD1. Germline V gene sequence: CDR1 SNHLY, CDR2 FYNNEI. The CDR3 totals 14 residues. The part of the CDR3 DNA that was read is TGTGCCAGCAGTGGGACAGGGGGAGGACAGCCG. It codes for CASSGTGGGQP. The whole CDR3 reads CASSGTGGGQPQYF.

This clone was recorded at least ten times. Sequencing ends 3 residues short of the CDR3 end; the germline J gene provides the rest. The chain employs TRBV20-1 and TRBJ2-7; TRBD2 matches at 7 bases. The CDR3 extends over 14 amino acids. The trim removed 6 bases at V and 0 bases at J, leaving 8 bases unmatched. The germline V gene has CDR1 DFQATT and CDR2 SNEGSKA (reference sequence). The DNA read from the CDR3 is TGCAGTGCCACTGGACTAGGTAGCTCCTACGAG. It translates to CSATGLGSSYE. The full CDR3 protein is CSATGLGSSYEQYF.

This clone was observed at least ten times. The sequenced fragment ends 3 residues before the CDR3 boundary, so the rest is inferred from the germline J gene. The chain employs TRBV7-2 and TRBJ2-1; 8 bases line up with TRBD1. The V gene's germline CDR1 is SGHTA and CDR2 FQGNSA. This CDR3 spans 14 amino acids. V gave up 11 bases and J gave up 8 bases; unmatched junction bases: 14. CDR3 residues: CASVGTGVFYEQFF. The sequenced CDR3 bases are TGTGCCTCCGTGGGGACAGGAGTTTTCTATGAG.

This clone was detected many times. The CDR3 here is CASSLVGAADTQYF. The CDR3 bases that were read are TGTGCCAGCAGCTTAGTGGGAGCGGCAGATACG. The rearrangement links TRBV7-2 to TRBJ2-3; TRBD2 is a possible D gene (5 bases). Read coverage stops 3 residues before the CDR3 terminus; the germline J gene supplies the remainder. This CDR3 spans 14 amino acids. V lost 1 base to trimming and J lost 4 bases, with 9 bases between them. Germline V gives CDR1 SGHTA, CDR2 FQGNSA. Based on the CDR3 plus reference TRBV7-2 and TRBJ2-3, the full variable domain is GAGVSQSPSNKVTEKGKDVELRCDPISGHTALYWYRQSLGQGLEFLIYFQGNSAPDKSGLPSDRFSAERTGGSVSTLTIQRTQQEDSAVYLCASSLVGAADTQYFGPGTRLTVL.

This clone was detected many times. The read falls 3 residues short of the CDR3 end, and the missing part is taken from the germline J gene. The chain combines TRBV30 with TRBJ2-3, with 11 nucleotides matching TRBD2. The CDR3 spans 17 residues. Germline lookup yields CDR1 GTSNPN and CDR2 SVGIG (reference sequence). V trimming: 1 base; J trimming: 3 bases; junction bases outside the gene matches: 9. CDR3 residues: CAWSAFGTSGATDTQYF. The DNA read from the CDR3 is TGTGCCTGGAGTGCATTTGGGACTAGCGGAGCAACAGATACG.

This clone was detected ten times or more. The read ends 3 residues early relative to the CDR3; the germline J gene fills the gap. V and J are TRBV20-1 and TRBJ1-5; D remains unclear. Per the germline V gene, CDR1 is DFQATT and CDR2 is SNEGSKA (reference sequence). The CDR3 is 14 residues long. Between the trimmed V and J ends, which lost 6 bases and 4 bases, there was a span of 16 bases. The CDR3 DNA, read in part, is TGCAGTGCCCCGCCCGCAGGCGTTAATCAGCCC. It encodes CSAPPAGVNQP. The CDR3 reads in full as CSAPPAGVNQPQHF.

This clone was observed many times. An end of the junction differs from the germline gene, which may be a read error. The observed sequence ends 3 residues before the CDR3 terminus, with the missing tail filled in from the germline J gene. The chain carries TRBV4-2 and TRBJ2-3; perhaps TRBD2 as D (6 bases). Germline V gene lookup returns CDR1 LGHNA and CDR2 YNFKEQ. The CDR3 loop spans 18 amino acids. The chain's CDR3 is CASSRTRGGGEGTDTQYF. The sequenced CDR3 bases are TGCGCCAGCAGCCGAACTCGAGGAGGAGGGGAGGGCACAGATACG.

There are a few counts of this clone. The read ends 3 residues shy of where the CDR3 ends; the end is completed using the germline J gene. This sequence joins TRBV5-1 and TRBJ2-3; D call uncertain. The length of the CDR3 is 15 residues. The germline V gene encodes CDR1 SGHRS and CDR2 YFSETQ. The sequenced CDR3 bases are TGCGCCAGCAGCTTGTTTTTGGGCCCCCAAGAGACG. This sequence encodes CASSLFLGPQET. The full CDR3 protein is CASSLFLGPQETQYF.

This clone was counted many times. The CDR3 end lies 3 residues beyond the end of the read and is filled in from the germline J gene. The chain is built from TRBV5-1 and TRBJ2-5, with 8 bases fitting TRBD2. CDR1 and CDR2 from the germline V gene are SGHRS and YFSETQ. V trimming: 1 base; J trimming: 5 bases; junction bases outside the gene matches: 16. The CDR3 is made up of 18 amino acids. CDR3 loop: CASSLIPAGDLPIETQYF. The CDR3 bases that were read are TGCGCCAGCAGCTTGATCCCAGCGGGGGACCTACCAATTGAGACC.

A remark on this clone: The read terminates 3 residues ahead of where the CDR3 ends, so the germline J gene completes it. The rearrangement links TRBV7-9 to TRBJ1-1; TRBD1 agrees at 9 bases. V shed 5 bases, J shed 7 bases, and the junction held 11 bases outside the gene matches. The CDR3 has 15 residues. Germline lookup yields CDR1 SEHNR and CDR2 FQNEAQ (reference sequence). CDR3 protein: CASSPRGTGQVEAFF. The sequenced CDR3 bases are TGTGCCAGCAGCCCCCGCGGGACAGGGCAGGTTGAA.

The sample holds a few counts of this clone. With the read ending 3 residues before the CDR3 end, the germline J gene is used to fill in that end. The chain recombines TRBV19 with TRBJ1-5; 10 positions agree with TRBD1. Germline values: CDR1 LNHDA, CDR2 SQIVND (reference sequence). The junction had 10 bases not matched to a gene; V was cut back by 7 bases and J by 7 bases. The CDR3 is 15 residues long. The CDR3 loop reads CASTLTRTGGQPQHF. Incomplete CDR3 DNA: TGTGCCAGTACTCTGACCCGGACAGGGGGGCAGCCC.

This clone rates as medium-sized (0.01 to 0.1%). A junction boundary mismatches the germline segment, possibly from a read error. The read is 3 residues too short to cover the CDR3 end, so that end is filled in from the germline J gene. This rearrangement joins TRBV4-2 to TRBJ2-6; D might be TRBD1 (6 bases). Germline V gene lookup returns CDR1 LGHNA and CDR2 YNFKEQ. This CDR3 is 17 amino acids long. CDR3 amino acids: CASSQGDRGTGANVLTF. CDR3 DNA, as far as it was read: TGCGCCAGCAGCCAAGGGGATAGGGGGACTGGGGCCAACGTC.

The sample holds many counts of this clone. The read stops 3 residues short of the end of the CDR3; the missing end is completed from the germline J gene. This chain joins TRBV10-3 and TRBJ2-3; 10 bases are shared with TRBD1. Per germline, CDR1 ENHRY and CDR2 SYGVKD. The CDR3 runs 16 residues. Incomplete CDR3 DNA: TGTGCCATCAGGGACTCGGGACAGGGGAGGAAAGAGACG. Its protein product is CAIRDSGQGRKET. The full CDR3 protein reads CAIRDSGQGRKETQYF.

This clone was observed many times. Read sequence stops 3 residues before the CDR3 end, and the germline J gene provides the missing end. V usage is TRBV6-2 or TRBV6-3 and J usage is TRBJ1-1; tentatively, D is TRBD1 (5 bases). The CDR3 runs 12 residues. Germline CDR1 MNHEY, CDR2 SVGEGT. CDR3 DNA (partial): TGTGCCAGCAGTCAAGGGGATAAGGAA. It is translated as CASSQGDKE. The full CDR3 protein is CASSQGDKEAFF.

This clone was counted many times. The CDR3: CASSALAGGSYNEQFF. The sequenced part of the CDR3 DNA is TGTGCCAGCAGCGCCCTAGCGGGAGGGTCCTACAATGAG. This sequence joins TRBV9 and TRBJ2-1; 12 bases fit TRBD2. The sequence runs out 3 residues before the end of the CDR3; the remainder is reconstructed from the germline J gene. The germline V gene encodes CDR1 SGDLS and CDR2 YYNGEE. V was clipped by 3 bases and J by 1 base; unmatched bases: 2. The CDR3 totals 16 residues.